This T cell receptor (beta chain) stems from a study of T cells expressing NK-cell markers. Study-wide background: Beta-chain profiling covered CD3+CD56+NKG2C+, CD3+CD56+NKG2C- and CD3+CD56-NKG2C+ sorted subsets.

The CDR3 has 16 residues. Germline V lookup: CDR1 SGHAT, CDR2 FQNNGV. From its re-call of the 5' RACE reads, TCRdb lists each CDR3 protein once, without DNA. In total, the table holds roughly 390,000 distinct CDR3 sequences. Regarding this clonotype: Antigen unknown.

Findings of the study overall: CD8+ T cells in roughly six donors included dominant NKG2C+ clonotypes at roughly 1.0-7.0%. Also leading the CD3+CD56-NKG2C+ fraction in a handful of donors were these clonotypes.

The receptor comes from a man between 18 and 69 years old in good health. The V call is TRBV11-2, the J call TRBJ1-3; TCRdb indicates TRBD1, and absent DNA this call remains unverified. Sequenced: blood T cells: a sorted CD56 or NKG2C T cell subset, CD4+ or CD8+ T cells, or bulk PBMC T cells (not recorded which). CDR3 sequence reads: CASSLDLPGIGNTIYF. The full variable domain, its missing parts supplied by reference TRBV11-2 and TRBJ1-3, is EAGVAQSPRYKIIEKRQSVAFWCNPISGHATLYWYQQILGQGPKLLIQFQNNGVVDDSQLPKDRFSAERLKGVDSTLKIQPAKLEDSAVYLCASSLDLPGIGNTIYFGEGSWLTVV.